The 29 T cell receptor beta chains reported below all come from one sample, sequenced in a study of metastatic and nonmetastatic thyroid tumors. Every patient underwent thyroid surgery untreated. MiXCR reprocessed the PCR reads for TCRdb. The table includes around 12,000 clones, more than 30% detected once. The sequencing sample was made of tumor tissue. All receptors derive from a female donor with papillary thyroid cancer or a benign thyroid nodule (not recorded which). Some clones in this sample may be carry-over from other donors' samples.

This clone was seen at least ten times. The same CDR3 arises from other DNA sequences in this sample as well. The chain couples TRBV9 to TRBJ2-3; D call uncertain. Trimming pared 2 bases from V and 5 bases from J, leaving 12 bases between. Germline V gene sequence: CDR1 SGDLS, CDR2 YYNGEE. The CDR3 contains 14 residues. The DNA for the CDR3 is TGTGCCAGCAGCGTTGGCGGAGCACAAGATACGCAGTATTTT. Its translation: CASSVGGAQDTQYF.

V and J are TRBV10-3 and TRBJ1-2; no clear D gene. The CDR3 covers 12 residues. The germline V gene has CDR1 ENHRY and CDR2 SYGVKD. Trimming removed 8 bases at V and 5 bases at J, with 12 bases between. This CDR3 reads CAIYQDTYGYTF. The DNA for the CDR3 is TGTGCCATCTACCAAGACACTTATGGCTACACCTTC.

This clone is medium-sized by share. The chain recombines TRBV6-1 with TRBJ1-2, with D possibly TRBD1 on 6 matching bases. The germline V gene has CDR1 MNHNS and CDR2 SASEGT. The CDR3 is 15 amino acids. The V and J ends lost 7 bases and 4 bases respectively, with 19 bases between them. CDR3 amino acids: CASITPGALAYGYTF. The CDR3 DNA reads TGTGCCAGCATTACCCCAGGGGCCCTTGCCTATGGCTACACCTTC.

The rearrangement uses TRBV5-1 and TRBJ1-2, with a possible D match to TRBD1 (5 bases). CDR3 length: 17 amino acids. In germline, CDR1 is SGHRS, CDR2 YFSETQ. The ends were cut back, 4 bases at V and 10 bases at J, with 29 bases in the middle. The CDR3 region has the DNA TGCGCCAGCAGCAACGGACATGGGGTTTCTCGGGGAGATGTCTACACCTTC. It yields the protein CASSNGHGVSRGDVYTF.

This clone ranks as medium-sized. The V and J genes are TRBV12-3 or TRBV12-4 and TRBJ2-7; 8 bases line up with TRBD2. The CDR3 is 14 residues long. V dropped 4 bases and J dropped 7; count of bases not matched to a gene: 9. The DNA of the CDR3 is TGTGCCAGCAGTTCAGGGCCCGGGGGGGATGAGCAGTACTTC. This encodes CASSSGPGGDEQYF.

The chain carries TRBV6-4 and TRBJ2-7, with D unclear. Trimming removed 6 bases from V and 6 bases from J, with 18 bases in between. CDR3 length equals 14 residues. The germline gives CDR1 MRHNA, CDR2 SNTAGT. CDR3 nucleotide sequence: TGTGCCAGCAGCTTCGACGTAGTGGATTCCGAGCAGTACTTC. Translating gives CASSFDVVDSEQYF.

This clone was observed a handful of times. This chain joins TRBV20-1 and TRBJ2-1, with TRBD2 matching over 7 bases. V trimming: 3 bases; J trimming: 9 bases; junction bases outside the gene matches: 5. The germline CDR1 and CDR2 sequences are DFQATT and SNEGSKA (reference sequence). This CDR3 is 12 amino acids long. CDR3 sequence (DNA): TGCAGTGCTAGGGGACTATCCGGTGAGCAGTTCTTC. As protein: CSARGLSGEQFF.

The chain joins TRBV2 to TRBJ2-7; the match to TRBD1 covers 7 bases. V lost 6 bases, J lost 4 bases, and 12 bases stayed unmatched. Germline CDR1 and CDR2: SNHLY and FYNNEI. This CDR3 has 15 amino acids. Here the CDR3 DNA reads TGTGCCAGCAGCCTTGGTACGACAGGGAAATACGAGCAGTACTTC. Its translation: CASSLGTTGKYEQYF.

In this sample, this clone is medium-sized. This rearrangement joins TRBV7-3 to TRBJ2-7; a possible D gene is TRBD1 (6 bases). Germline CDR1 SGHTA, CDR2 FQGTGA. Trimming removed 5 bases at V and 4 bases at J, with 12 bases between. This CDR3 contains 13 residues. The CDR3 DNA reads as TGTGCCAGCAGCCGGGACAAGCAATACGAGCAGTACTTC. Protein: CASSRDKQYEQYF. The complete variable domain, with remaining parts taken from reference TRBV7-3 and TRBJ2-7, reads GAGVSQTPSNKVTEKGKYVELRCDPISGHTALYWYRQSLGQGPEFLIYFQGTGAADDSGLPNDRFFAVRPEGSVSTLKIQRTERGDSAVYLCASSRDKQYEQYFGPGTRLTVT.

This chain joins TRBV20-1 and TRBJ1-5, with D perhaps matching TRBD1 (6 bases). Between the trimmed V and J ends, which lost 5 bases and 4 bases, there was a span of 9 bases. The CDR3 contains 12 residues. CDR1 and CDR2 from the germline V gene are DFQATT and SNEGSKA (reference sequence). The CDR3 sequence: CSAGQGNQPQHF. CDR3 nucleotide sequence: TGCAGTGCTGGTCAGGGGAATCAGCCCCAGCATTTT.

This clone was seen more than once but under ten times. This chain uses TRBV19 with TRBJ2-7; 15 bases are a match to TRBD2. J lost 13 bases, V lost 4 bases, and 5 bases had no gene match. Germline V gene sequence: CDR1 LNHDA, CDR2 SQIVND (reference sequence). The CDR3 contains 13 residues. CDR3 protein: CASSTGTSGRSYF. The DNA of the CDR3 is TGTGCCAGTAGTACAGGGACTAGCGGGAGGAGTTACTTC.

Regarding this clone: Its ends do not fully match the called genes, so a read error is possible. The V call is TRBV4-3, the J call TRBJ2-7; the D is unclear. The CDR3 is 10 residues long. Germline V gene lookup returns CDR1 LGHNA and CDR2 YSLEER. The CDR3 region has the DNA TGCGCCAGCAGCCCCTACGAGCACTACTTC. This translates into CASSPYEHYF.

V is TRBV11-3 and J is TRBJ2-2; 7 nucleotides match TRBD1. Germline V CDR1 and CDR2: SGHNT, YENEEA. This CDR3 spans 14 amino acids. V shed 5 bases and J 6 bases; nucleotides not matched to a gene: 6. CDR3 amino acids: CASSPGTDAGELFF. CDR3 in DNA: TGTGCCAGCAGCCCCGGGACAGACGCCGGGGAGCTGTTTTTT.

This clone qualifies as medium-sized. The chain carries TRBV6-1 and TRBJ2-1, with TRBD2 matching 7 bases. The V segment lost 7 bases and the J segment 5 bases; nucleotides outside the gene matches: 8. CDR3 length: 14 residues. CDR1 MNHNS and CDR2 SASEGT come from the germline V gene. CDR3 nucleotide sequence: TGTGCCAGCACCCTTGGGGGGGTTGACAATGAGCAGTTCTTC. Translating gives CASTLGGVDNEQFF.

In its sample, this clone ranks as medium-sized. The rearrangement joins TRBV5-4 to TRBJ2-7; D may be TRBD2 (6 bases). CDR1 and CDR2 (germline): SGHNT, YYREEE (reference sequence). The CDR3 runs 16 residues. V lost 1 base and J lost 0, with 14 bases in between. The CDR3 reads CASSLRVGLYSYEQYF. CDR3 in DNA: TGTGCCAGCAGCTTGCGGGTGGGACTCTACTCCTACGAGCAGTACTTC.

This clone is medium-sized. The identical CDR3 is also encoded by other nucleotide sequences in the sample. This rearrangement joins TRBV12-3 or TRBV12-4 to TRBJ2-1; D gene unclear. The ends were cut back, 2 bases at V and 7 bases at J, with 18 bases in the middle. The CDR3 length is 16 residues. CDR3 sequence: CASSLSWSLGYNEQFF. DNA for the CDR3: TGTGCCAGCAGTTTAAGTTGGTCGTTAGGGTATAATGAGCAGTTCTTC.

The chain joins TRBV20-1 to TRBJ1-2, with TRBD1 matching over 7 bases. This CDR3 is built from 14 residues. Trimming removed 4 bases from V and 3 bases from J; junction bases left unmatched: 8. Germline V gene lookup returns CDR1 DFQATT and CDR2 SNEGSKA (reference sequence). The CDR3 sequence is CSAIGQGGHYGYTF. DNA of the CDR3: TGCAGTGCTATCGGGCAGGGGGGACACTATGGCTACACCTTC.

This clone was found a few times. The V and J genes are TRBV2 and TRBJ2-7, with D possibly being TRBD2 (5 bases). The CDR3 runs to 14 residues. The V end lost 1 base, the J end lost 4 bases, and 11 bases lay between the germline ends. Germline V lookup: CDR1 SNHLY, CDR2 FYNNEI. CDR3 sequence (DNA): TGTGCCAGCAGTGAAGGAGGGTTCAGTTACGAGCAGTACTTC. This gives the protein CASSEGGFSYEQYF.

In this sample, this clone is medium-sized (0.01 to 0.1%). The chain joins TRBV12-3 or TRBV12-4 to TRBJ2-1, with a weak D call TRBD2 (5 bases). V gave up 4 bases and J gave up 7 bases, with 11 bases separating them. CDR3 length equals 13 residues. Here the CDR3 reads CASSYSGENEQFF. The CDR3 region has the DNA TGTGCCAGCAGTTATTCCGGGGAAAATGAGCAGTTCTTC.

The chain recombines TRBV7-3 with TRBJ2-5; 10 bases map to TRBD2. The DNA matches TRBJ2-1 better at its end, which makes the J call doubtful. There are 15 residues in the CDR3. Germline V gene data show CDR1 as SGHTA and CDR2 as FQGTGA. In nucleotides, the CDR3 is TGTGCCAGCAGCTTGGTTCCAGCGGGAGGGAATGAGCAGTTCTTC. This translates into CASSLVPAGGNEQFF.

This clone is medium-sized. The chain couples TRBV18 to TRBJ1-3; D is possibly TRBD1 (6 bases). V lost 6 bases to trimming and J lost 1 base, with 13 bases between them. Germline CDR1 and CDR2: KGHSH and LQKENI. The length of the CDR3 is 15 residues. The CDR3 is CASSLTQGSGNTIYF. The CDR3 region has the DNA TGTGCCAGCTCCCTTACACAGGGATCTGGAAACACCATATATTTT.

This clone has just a few counts. The chain uses TRBV6-2 or TRBV6-3 and TRBJ2-1; TRBD2 aligns across 9 bases. CDR3 length: 15 residues. Looked up from germline, CDR1 is MNHEY and CDR2 is SVGEGT. The J segment lost 6 bases and the V segment lost 1 base, leaving 4 bases of the junction unmatched. CDR3 DNA: TGTGCCAGCAGTTACTTGCGGGAGGGCCTCAATGAGCAGTTCTTC. Translation gives CASSYLREGLNEQFF.

This clone is categorized as medium-sized. This chain links TRBV4-1 with TRBJ2-3; D might be TRBD2 (5 bases). CDR3 length: 15 residues. The germline V and J ends were trimmed by 0 bases and 6 bases, with 13 bases remaining between them. The germline CDR1 and CDR2 sequences are MGHRA and YSYEKL. The CDR3 region has the DNA TGCGCCAGCAGCCAAGATGGCGGGCTAGCTGATACGCAGTATTTT. The encoded protein is CASSQDGGLADTQYF.

This chain connects TRBV11-2 to TRBJ2-1, with 7 bases matching TRBD2. This CDR3 is 18 amino acids long. V was pared by 4 bases and J by 0 bases, with 12 bases of the junction left unmatched. Per the germline V gene, CDR1 is SGHAT and CDR2 is FQNNGV. The CDR3 sequence is CASSYFKPGLSSYNEQFF. As DNA, the CDR3 is TGTGCCAGCAGCTACTTCAAACCGGGACTAAGCTCCTACAATGAGCAGTTCTTC.

This clone came up a few times. V is TRBV6-1 and J is TRBJ2-7; TRBD2 might be the D (8 bases). Germline CDR1 reads MNHNS; CDR2 reads SASEGT. This CDR3 has 14 residues. V lost 9 bases and J lost 3, with 18 bases in between. The CDR3 is CASPKGAGGYEQYF. The CDR3 DNA sequence: TGTGCCAGTCCCAAGGGGGCGGGGGGCTACGAGCAGTACTTC.

The CDR3: CASSLAGAGGRYFGYTF. The CDR3 nucleotides are TGCGCCAGCAGCTTGGCCGGGGCAGGGGGCAGGTACTTTGGATACACCTTC. The rearrangement joins TRBV5-1 to TRBJ1-2, with 8 bases aligning to TRBD1. This CDR3 spans 17 amino acids. V lost 0 bases and J lost 11; bases outside the gene matches: 18. Germline V gene lookup returns CDR1 SGHRS and CDR2 YFSETQ.

This clone is labeled medium-sized. The rearrangement uses TRBV19 and TRBJ1-2, with 7 bases fitting TRBD1. This CDR3 comprises 14 residues. The germline gives CDR1 LNHDA, CDR2 SQIVND (reference sequence). The ends lost 0 bases at V and 8 bases at J; junction bases unmatched: 6. The CDR3 bases are TGTGCCAGTAGTATAGATCGACAGGGTGGCGGCTACACCTTC. Its translation is CASSIDRQGGGYTF.

Only a few counts were recorded for this clone. A read error may produce the germline difference seen at one junction end. This sequence joins TRBV9 and TRBJ2-3; D is perhaps TRBD1 or TRBD2 (6 bases each). This CDR3 spans 16 amino acids. Germline V gene lookup returns CDR1 SGDLS and CDR2 YYNGEE. The CDR3 loop reads CAGSGRDTVGGDTQYF. The CDR3 DNA sequence: TGTGCCGGCAGCGGCCGGGACACTGTGGGGGGAGATACGCAGTATTTT.

The genes are TRBV20-1 and TRBJ1-1; D unresolved. The CDR3 has 12 residues. Germline values: CDR1 DFQATT, CDR2 SNEGSKA (reference sequence). Trimming cost V 3 bases and J 6 bases, with 11 bases left between them. The CDR3 protein is CSASGQIAEAFF. The CDR3 DNA sequence: TGCAGTGCTAGTGGTCAGATTGCTGAAGCTTTCTTT.